This TCR beta chain comes out of a study of regulatory T cells in long-lasting Graves disease. Whole-study context: Persistence in Graves' disease required over 5 years of antithyroid drugs plus positive TSH receptor antibodies. General observations from the study: Newly diagnosed patients shared 950 to 1,000 public clonotypes; persistent patients shared more than 2,500. Persistent disease was associated with favored TRBV28 usage and with favored use of TRBJ1-2 and TRBJ2-5.

CDR3 regions were amplified by Arm-PCR using iRepertoire HTBI primers to build TCR beta libraries. As processed by the authors: Segment identification across samples yielded about 60 TRBV and more than 11 TRBJ segments. TCRdb fed the multiplex PCR reads into MiXCR, producing one record per CDR3 protein. The V and J calls were determined by TCRdb, not by the authors. The repertoire holds more than 350,000 distinct CDR3 sequences, about 21% seen once, with approximately 15% in the top ten. In this sample, this clonotype turned up many times. No antigen is known for it. This CDR3 is built from 14 residues. Germline V gives CDR1 SNHLY, CDR2 FYNNEI. Between the trimmed V and J ends, which lost 5 bases and 5 bases, there was a span of 14 bases. Noted time point: persistent/refractory GD, antithyroid drugs over 5 years with positive TRAb. After RNA was extracted from PBMCs, the TCR library was made from it.

Sequencing used peripheral blood mononuclear cells (PBMCs), obtained when the disease was refractory, from a patient treated with antithyroid drugs. The sequence came from a female donor with Graves disease. The V call is TRBV2, the J call TRBJ2-3; possible D gene TRBD2, 6 bases. The CDR3 DNA is TGTGCCAGCAGTTGGGGGGTAGTCAAAGATACGCAGTATTTT. Protein product: CASSWGVVKDTQYF.